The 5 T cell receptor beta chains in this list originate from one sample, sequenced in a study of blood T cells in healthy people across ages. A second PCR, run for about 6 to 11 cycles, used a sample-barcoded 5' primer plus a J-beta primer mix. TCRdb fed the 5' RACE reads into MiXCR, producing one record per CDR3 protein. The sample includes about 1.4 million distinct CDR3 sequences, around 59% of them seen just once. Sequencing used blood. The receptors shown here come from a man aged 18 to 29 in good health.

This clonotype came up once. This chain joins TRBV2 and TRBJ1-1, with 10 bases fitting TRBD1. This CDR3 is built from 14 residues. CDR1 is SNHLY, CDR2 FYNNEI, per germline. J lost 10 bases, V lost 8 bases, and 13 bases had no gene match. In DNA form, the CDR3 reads TGTGCCAGCGAAGGACAGGGGGTAACCCTAGGAGCTTTCTTT. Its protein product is CASEGQGVTLGAFF. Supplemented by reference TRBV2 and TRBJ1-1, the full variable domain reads EPEVTQTPSHQVTQMGQEVILRCVPISNHLYFYWYRQILGQKVEFLVSFYNNEISEKSEIFDDQFSVERPDGSNFTLKIRSTKLEDSAMYFCASEGQGVTLGAFFGQGTRLTVV.

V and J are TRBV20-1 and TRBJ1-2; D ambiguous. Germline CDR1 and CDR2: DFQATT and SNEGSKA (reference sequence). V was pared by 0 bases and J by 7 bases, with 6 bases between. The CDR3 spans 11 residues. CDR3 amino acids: CSARDPSGYTF. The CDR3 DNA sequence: TGCAGTGCTAGAGATCCCTCTGGCTACACCTTC.

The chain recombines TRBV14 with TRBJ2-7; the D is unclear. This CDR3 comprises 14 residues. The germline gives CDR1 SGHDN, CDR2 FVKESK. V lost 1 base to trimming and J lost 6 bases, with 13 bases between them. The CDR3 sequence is CASSQVGNSREQYF. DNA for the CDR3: TGTGCCAGCAGCCAAGTGGGAAATAGTCGCGAGCAGTACTTC.

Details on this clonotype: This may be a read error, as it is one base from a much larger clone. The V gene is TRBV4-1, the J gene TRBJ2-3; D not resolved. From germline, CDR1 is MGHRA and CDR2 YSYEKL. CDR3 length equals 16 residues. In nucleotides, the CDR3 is TGCACCAGCAGCCAAGTGAATTTAGTAACCACAGATACGCAGTATTTT. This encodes CTSSQVNLVTTDTQYF.

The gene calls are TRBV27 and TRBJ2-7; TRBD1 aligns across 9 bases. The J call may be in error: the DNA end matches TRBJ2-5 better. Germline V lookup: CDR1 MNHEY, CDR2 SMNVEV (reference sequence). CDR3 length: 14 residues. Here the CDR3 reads CASSETGGTETQYF. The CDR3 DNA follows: TGTGCCAGCAGCGAGACAGGGGGTACGGAGACCCAGTACTTC.